This T cell receptor beta chain was identified during a study of human T cells and chemical hapten exposure. Study-level information: Weekly administration of diphenylcyclopropenone to the scalp of patients continued throughout the roughly 24-week study.

Only a few counts were recorded for this clonotype. Its antigen remains unidentified. Trimming left V 5 bases short and J 5 bases short, with 18 bases between. The CDR3 has 15 amino acids. Germline V CDR1 and CDR2: SGHAT, FQNNGV. The time point denotes: pre-sensitization, week 0. The treatment was: therapeutic diphenylcyclopropenone sensitization with weekly scalp DPC. Study-level results: Correlating positively with patch test score were the PT1 expanded TCR counts.

Each cDNA molecule in the library carried unique molecular identifiers. MiXCR, applied by TCRdb to the RACE reads, yields one record per CDR3 protein. The sample has roughly 260,000 distinct CDR3 sequences, roughly 8.9% seen once; the top ten hold over 2%. The source is a woman aged 40 to 55 with alopecia areata. Some clones in this sample may be carry-over from other donors' samples. Here the sequenced sample was whole blood, taken in connection with sensitization to the hapten diphenylcyclopropenone (DPC). This chain links TRBV11-2 with TRBJ2-5, with D possibly being TRBD1 or TRBD2 (5 bases each). CDR3 bases: TGTGCCAGCAGCCCCCAAGCCGGGGCCGAGGAGACCCAGTACTTC. Its protein is CASSPQAGAEETQYF.